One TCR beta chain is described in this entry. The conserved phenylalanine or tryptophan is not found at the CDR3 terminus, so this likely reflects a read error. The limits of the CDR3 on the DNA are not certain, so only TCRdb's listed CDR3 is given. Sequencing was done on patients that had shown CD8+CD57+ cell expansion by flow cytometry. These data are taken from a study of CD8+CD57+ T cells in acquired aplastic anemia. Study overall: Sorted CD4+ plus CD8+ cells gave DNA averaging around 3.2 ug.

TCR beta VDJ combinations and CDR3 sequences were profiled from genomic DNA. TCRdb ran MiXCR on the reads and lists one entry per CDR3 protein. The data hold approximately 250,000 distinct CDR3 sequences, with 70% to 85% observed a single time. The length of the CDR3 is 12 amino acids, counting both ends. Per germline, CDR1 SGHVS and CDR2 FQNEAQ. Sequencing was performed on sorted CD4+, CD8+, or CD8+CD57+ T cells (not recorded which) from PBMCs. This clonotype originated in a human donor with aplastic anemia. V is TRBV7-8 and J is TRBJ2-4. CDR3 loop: CASGVAGNSPYL.